This note documents a single TCR beta chain sequence. What it recognizes is unknown. The data derive from a study of OX40 agonist ivuxolimab in advanced cancers. Across the study: One hepatocellular carcinoma and two cutaneous melanoma patients partially responded. General study findings and limits: Some nonresponders likewise displayed low normalized T-cell clonal expansion. At doses 0.1 to 3.0 mg/kg, CD4+ and CD8+ clones expanded. Expanded clones were, on average, more numerous among CD8+ T cells than CD4+.

Generated by immunoSEQ multiplex PCR, the TCRdb table keeps only in-frame clones and is missing some. In the table there are about 130,000 clones, roughly 90% of which are singletons. The CDR3 length is 15 residues. Trimming removed 4 bases from V and 1 base from J, with 13 bases in between. Germline V lookup: CDR1 SGHTA, CDR2 FQGNSA. This TCR derives from an adult with an advanced solid tumor such as melanoma, head and neck, liver or kidney cancer. Sequences were derived from CD4+ or CD8+ T cells sorted from blood, sampled in a trial of the OX40 agonist ivuxolimab. The chain employs TRBV7-2 and TRBJ1-1; D is ambiguous. CDR3 nucleotides: TGTGCCAGCAGCTCACGCGTTGCGGGGAACACTGAAGCTTTCTTT. This codes for CASSSRVAGNTEAFF.